This T cell receptor (beta chain) was sequenced for a study of OX40 agonist ivuxolimab in advanced cancers. This table comes from immunoSEQ multiplex PCR, and its TCRdb copy is limited to in-frame clones, with some not included. This repertoire shows some 70,000 clones, about nine tenths found once; its top ten account for 2.2%. Germline V gene data show CDR1 as SGHTA and CDR2 as FQGNSA. CDR3 length equals 13 residues. The junction had 2 bases not matched to a gene; V was cut back by 8 bases and J by 0 bases. This chain joins TRBV7-2 and TRBJ2-5, with 8 bases matching TRBD2. Sample: CD4+ or CD8+ T cells sorted from blood, taken in a trial of the OX40 agonist ivuxolimab. This TCR was recovered from an adult with an advanced solid tumor such as melanoma, head and neck, liver or kidney cancer. The CDR3 DNA follows: TGTGCCAGCGGCGGGGGGTACCAAGAGACCCAGTACTTC. This translates into CASGGGYQETQYF.